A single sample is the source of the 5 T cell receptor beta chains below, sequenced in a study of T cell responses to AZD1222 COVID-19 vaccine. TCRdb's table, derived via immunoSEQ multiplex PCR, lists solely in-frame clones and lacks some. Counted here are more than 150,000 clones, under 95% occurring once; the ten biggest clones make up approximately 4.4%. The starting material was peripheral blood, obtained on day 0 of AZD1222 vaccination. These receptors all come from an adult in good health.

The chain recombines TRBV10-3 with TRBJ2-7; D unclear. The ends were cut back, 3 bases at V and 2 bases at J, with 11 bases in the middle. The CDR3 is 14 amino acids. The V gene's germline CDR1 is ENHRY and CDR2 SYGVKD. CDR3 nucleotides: TGTGCCATCAGTGATTCCGACCCTCCCTACGAGCAGTACTTC. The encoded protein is CAISDSDPPYEQYF.

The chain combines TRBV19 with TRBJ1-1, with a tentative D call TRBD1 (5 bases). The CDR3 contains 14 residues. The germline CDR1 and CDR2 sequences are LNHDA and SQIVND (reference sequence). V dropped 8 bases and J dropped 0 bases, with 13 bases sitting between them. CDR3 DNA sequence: TGTGCCAGTGGTCCCCGGACAATGAACACTGAAGCTTTCTTT. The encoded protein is CASGPRTMNTEAFF.

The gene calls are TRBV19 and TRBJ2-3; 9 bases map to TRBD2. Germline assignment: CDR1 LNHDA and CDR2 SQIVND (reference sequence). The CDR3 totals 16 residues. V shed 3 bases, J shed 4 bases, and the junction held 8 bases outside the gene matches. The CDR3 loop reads CASSIASGKVSDTQYF. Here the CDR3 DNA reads TGTGCCAGTAGTATTGCTAGCGGGAAAGTCTCAGATACGCAGTATTTT.

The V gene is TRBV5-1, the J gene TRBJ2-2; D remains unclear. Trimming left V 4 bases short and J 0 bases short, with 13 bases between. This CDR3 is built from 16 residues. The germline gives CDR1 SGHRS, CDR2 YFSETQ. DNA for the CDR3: TGCGCCAGCAGCATTCAGCCCGCCTCGAACACCGGGGAGCTGTTTTTT. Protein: CASSIQPASNTGELFF.

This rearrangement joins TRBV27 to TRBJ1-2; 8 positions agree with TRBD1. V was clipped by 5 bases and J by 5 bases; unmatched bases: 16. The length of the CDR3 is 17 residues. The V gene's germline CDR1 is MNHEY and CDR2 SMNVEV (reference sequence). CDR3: CASSQLGTGALIYGYTF. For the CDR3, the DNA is TGTGCCAGCAGTCAGCTAGGGACAGGAGCTCTGATTTATGGCTACACCTTC.